This T cell receptor beta chain was profiled in a study of CD8+ T cells in alopecia areata. The CDR3 sequence is 14 residues long. J lost 6 bases, V lost 3 bases, and 5 bases had no gene match. The germline gives CDR1 LNHDA, CDR2 SQIVND (reference sequence). This clone has only a few counts. As the sequencing template, cDNA was produced by extracting RNA and reverse transcribing it. Method: immunoSEQ multiplex PCR; TCRdb's copy keeps in-frame clones and lacks some. The data show 150,000 to 200,000 clones, about 63% seen once. The TCR sequence derives from a human donor with alopecia areata. Sequencing used CD4+ T cells sorted from blood, obtained at week 0. This rearrangement joins TRBV19 to TRBJ2-7, with 10 nucleotides matching TRBD1. CDR3 sequence: CASSMRQGAREQYF. The CDR3 nucleotides read TGTGCCAGTAGTATGAGACAGGGGGCACGCGAGCAGTACTTC.